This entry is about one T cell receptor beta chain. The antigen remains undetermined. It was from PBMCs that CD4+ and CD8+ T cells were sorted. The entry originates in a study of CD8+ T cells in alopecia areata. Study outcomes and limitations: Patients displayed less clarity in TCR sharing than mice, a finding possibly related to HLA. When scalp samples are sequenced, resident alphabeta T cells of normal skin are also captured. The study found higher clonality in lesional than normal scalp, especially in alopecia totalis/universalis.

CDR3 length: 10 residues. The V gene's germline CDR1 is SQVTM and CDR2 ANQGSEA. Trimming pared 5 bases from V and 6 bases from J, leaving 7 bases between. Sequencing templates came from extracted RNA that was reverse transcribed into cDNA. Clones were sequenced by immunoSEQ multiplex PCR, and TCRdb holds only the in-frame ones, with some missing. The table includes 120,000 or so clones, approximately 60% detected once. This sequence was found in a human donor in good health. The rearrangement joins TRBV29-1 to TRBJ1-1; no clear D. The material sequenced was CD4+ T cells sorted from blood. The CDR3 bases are TGCAGCGTTAACAGAGCTGAAGCTTTCTTT. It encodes CSVNRAEAFF. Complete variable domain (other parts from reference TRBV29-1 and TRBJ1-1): SAVISQKPSRDICQRGTSLTIQCQVDSQVTMMFWYRQQPGQSLTLIATANQGSEATYESGFVIDKFPISRPNLTFSTLTVSNMSPEDSSIYLCSVNRAEAFFGQGTRLTVV.